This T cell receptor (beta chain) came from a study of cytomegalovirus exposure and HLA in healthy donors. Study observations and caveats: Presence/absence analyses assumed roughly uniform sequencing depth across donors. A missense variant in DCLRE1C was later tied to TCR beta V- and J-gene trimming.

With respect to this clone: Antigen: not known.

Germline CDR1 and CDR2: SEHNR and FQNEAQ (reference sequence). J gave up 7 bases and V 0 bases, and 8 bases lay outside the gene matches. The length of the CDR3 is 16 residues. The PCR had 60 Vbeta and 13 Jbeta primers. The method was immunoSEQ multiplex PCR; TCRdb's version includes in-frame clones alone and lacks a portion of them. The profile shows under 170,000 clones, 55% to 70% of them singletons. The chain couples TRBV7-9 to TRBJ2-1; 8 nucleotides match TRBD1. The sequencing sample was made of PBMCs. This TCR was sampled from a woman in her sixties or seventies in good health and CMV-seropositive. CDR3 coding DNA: TGTGCCAGCAGCTTAGCGGACAGGGTCCTGGGAAATGAGCAGTTCTTC. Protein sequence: CASSLADRVLGNEQFF.